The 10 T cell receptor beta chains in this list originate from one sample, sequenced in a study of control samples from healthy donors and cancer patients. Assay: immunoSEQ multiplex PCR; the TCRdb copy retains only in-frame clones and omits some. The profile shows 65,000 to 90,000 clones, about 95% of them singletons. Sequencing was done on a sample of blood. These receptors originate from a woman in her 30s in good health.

The CDR3 DNA reads as TGTGCCGGGGGGACAGGATGGTTGGGCTACACCTTC. Its translation: CAGGTGWLGYTF. The chain couples TRBV28 to TRBJ1-2; 8 bases are shared with TRBD1. V was pared by 11 bases and J by 8 bases, with 10 bases of the junction left unmatched. Germline values: CDR1 MDHEN, CDR2 SYDVKM. The CDR3 length is 12 residues.

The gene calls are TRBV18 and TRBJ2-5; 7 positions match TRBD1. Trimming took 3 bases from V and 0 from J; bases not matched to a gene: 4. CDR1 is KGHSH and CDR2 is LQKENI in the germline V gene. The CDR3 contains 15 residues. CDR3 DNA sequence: TGTGCCAGCTCACCGAAGGGACAGAACCAAGAGACCCAGTACTTC. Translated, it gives CASSPKGQNQETQYF.

As DNA, the CDR3 is TGTGCCAGCAGTTCGCCCGGGACAGGGTCCCAGAATGAGCAGTTCTTC. Translated: CASSSPGTGSQNEQFF. This chain connects TRBV27 to TRBJ2-1; 9 nucleotides line up with TRBD1. This CDR3 spans 16 amino acids. CDR1 MNHEY and CDR2 SMNVEV come from the germline V gene (reference sequence). Trimming removed 4 bases from V and 7 bases from J; junction bases left unmatched: 11.

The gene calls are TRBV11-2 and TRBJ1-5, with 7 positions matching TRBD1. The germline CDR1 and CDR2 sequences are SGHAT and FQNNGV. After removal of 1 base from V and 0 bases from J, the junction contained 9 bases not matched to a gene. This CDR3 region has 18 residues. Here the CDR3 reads CASSLGATGRYSNQPQHF. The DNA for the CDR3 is TGTGCCAGCAGCTTAGGGGCGACAGGGAGATATAGCAATCAGCCCCAGCATTTT.

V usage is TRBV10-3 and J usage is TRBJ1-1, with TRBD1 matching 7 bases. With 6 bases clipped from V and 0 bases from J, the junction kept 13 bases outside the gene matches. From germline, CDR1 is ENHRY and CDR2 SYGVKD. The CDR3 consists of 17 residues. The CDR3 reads CAISRQGSGGMNTEAFF. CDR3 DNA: TGTGCCATCAGCAGACAGGGATCCGGGGGCATGAACACTGAAGCTTTCTTT.

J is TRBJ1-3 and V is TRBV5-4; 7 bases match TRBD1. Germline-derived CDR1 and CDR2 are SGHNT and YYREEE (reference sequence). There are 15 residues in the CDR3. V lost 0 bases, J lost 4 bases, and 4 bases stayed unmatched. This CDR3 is CASSLDRGPGNTIYF. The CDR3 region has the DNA TGTGCCAGCAGCTTGGACAGGGGTCCGGGAAACACCATATATTTT.

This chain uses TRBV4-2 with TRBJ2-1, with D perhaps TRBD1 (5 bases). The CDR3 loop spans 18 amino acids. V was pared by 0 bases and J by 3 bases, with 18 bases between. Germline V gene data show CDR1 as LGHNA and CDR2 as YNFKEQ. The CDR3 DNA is TGTGCCAGCAGCCAAGACACTCGTGGGGCCTTGGTCTACAATGAGCAGTTCTTC. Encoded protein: CASSQDTRGALVYNEQFF.

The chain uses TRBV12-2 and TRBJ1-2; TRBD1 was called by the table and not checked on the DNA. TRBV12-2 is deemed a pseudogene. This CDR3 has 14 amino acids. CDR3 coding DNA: TGTGCAAGTCGTCTACAGGGGGCCGGGTATGGCTACACCTTC. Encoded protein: CASRLQGAGYGYTF.

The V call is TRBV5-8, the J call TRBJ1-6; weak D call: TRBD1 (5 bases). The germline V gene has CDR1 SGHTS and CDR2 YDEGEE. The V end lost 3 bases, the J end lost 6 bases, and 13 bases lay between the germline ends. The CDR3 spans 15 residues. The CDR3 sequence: CASSYAGLGNSPLHF. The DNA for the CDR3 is TGTGCCAGCAGCTATGCGGGGCTAGGTAATTCACCCCTCCACTTT.

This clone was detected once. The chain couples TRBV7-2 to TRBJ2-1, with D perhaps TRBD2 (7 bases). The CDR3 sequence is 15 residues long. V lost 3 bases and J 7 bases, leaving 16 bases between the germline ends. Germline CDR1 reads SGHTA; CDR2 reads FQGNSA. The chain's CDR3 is CASSFFRGGWNEQFF. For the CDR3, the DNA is TGTGCCAGCAGCTTTTTTAGGGGGGGCTGGAATGAGCAGTTCTTC.